This T cell receptor beta chain was obtained from a study of T cell responses to AZD1222 COVID-19 vaccine. Whole-study context: Pooling of second doses given at about 4 or about 12 weeks was done.

Sequencing was performed with immunoSEQ multiplex PCR; in TCRdb, only in-frame clones are kept and a portion is missing. The sample has 85,000 to 130,000 clones, roughly 90% seen once. The CDR3 extends over 17 amino acids. Sequencing used peripheral blood, obtained on day 0 of AZD1222 vaccination. The chain employs TRBV12-2 and TRBJ2-1; the DNA was not used to check the table's D call, TRBD2. TRBV12-2 is shown as a pseudogene. This receptor was identified in an adult in good health. The CDR3 is CASRSLRSGGGPSEQFF. The CDR3 DNA sequence: TGTGCAAGTCGCTCCCTCCGCTCGGGCGGAGGGCCCTCCGAGCAGTTCTTC.